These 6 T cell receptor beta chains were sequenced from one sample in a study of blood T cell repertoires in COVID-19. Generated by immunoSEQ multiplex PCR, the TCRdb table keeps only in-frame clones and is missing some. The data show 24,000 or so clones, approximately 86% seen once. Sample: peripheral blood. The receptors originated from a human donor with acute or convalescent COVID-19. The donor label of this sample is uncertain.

The CDR3: CASRRQVPDEQYF. DNA of the CDR3: TGTGCCAGCCGGAGACAGGTCCCGGACGAGCAGTACTTC. The chain links TRBV6-5 to TRBJ2-7, with TRBD1 as a possible D gene (6 bases). The V end lost 8 bases, the J end lost 5 bases, and 16 bases lay between the germline ends. CDR1 MNHEY and CDR2 SVGAGI come from the germline V gene. CDR3 length equals 13 residues.

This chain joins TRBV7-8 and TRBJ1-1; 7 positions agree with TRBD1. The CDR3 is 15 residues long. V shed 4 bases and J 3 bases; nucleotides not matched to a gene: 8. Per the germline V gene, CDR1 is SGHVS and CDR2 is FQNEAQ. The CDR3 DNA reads TGTGCCAGCAGCTCGACAACAGGGGTTGACACTGAAGCTTTCTTT. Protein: CASSSTTGVDTEAFF. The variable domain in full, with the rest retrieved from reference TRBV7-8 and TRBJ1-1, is GAGVSQSPRYKVAKRGQDVALRCDPISGHVSLFWYQQALGQGPEFLTYFQNEAQLDKSGLPSDRFFAERPEGSVSTLKIQRTQQEDSAVYLCASSSTTGVDTEAFFGQGTRLTVV.

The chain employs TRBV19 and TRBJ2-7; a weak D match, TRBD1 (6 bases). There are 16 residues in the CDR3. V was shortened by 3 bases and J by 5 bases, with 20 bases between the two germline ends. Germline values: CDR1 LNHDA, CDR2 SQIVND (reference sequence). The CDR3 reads CASSIESWQGPHEQYF. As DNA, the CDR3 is TGTGCCAGTAGTATTGAGTCCTGGCAGGGGCCCCACGAGCAGTACTTC.

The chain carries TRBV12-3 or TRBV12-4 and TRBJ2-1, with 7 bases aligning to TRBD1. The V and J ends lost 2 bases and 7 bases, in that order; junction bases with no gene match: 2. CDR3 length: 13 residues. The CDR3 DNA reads TGTGCCAGCAGTTTAAGCAGGGGGAATGAGCAGTTCTTC. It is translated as CASSLSRGNEQFF.

CDR3 DNA sequence: TGCGCCAGCAGACAAACTAGGACAGGGCCCGGGGCCCAGTACTTC. Protein sequence: CASRQTRTGPGAQYF. The chain joins TRBV4-3 to TRBJ2-5; TRBD1 agrees at 8 bases. The CDR3 spans 15 residues. V lost 6 bases, J lost 9 bases, and 15 bases stayed unmatched. In germline, CDR1 is LGHNA, CDR2 YSLEER.

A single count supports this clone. CDR3 residues: CATVPGQGIEGYTF. The CDR3, as DNA: TGTGCCACAGTCCCGGGACAGGGGATTGAGGGCTACACCTTC. V usage is TRBV10-3 and J usage is TRBJ1-2, with 10 bases aligning to TRBD1. Germline V gene data show CDR1 as ENHRY and CDR2 as SYGVKD. The length of the CDR3 is 14 residues. The trim removed 10 bases at V and 8 bases at J, leaving 13 bases unmatched.